This T cell receptor beta chain was sequenced in a study of lymphopenia after photon versus proton radiotherapy. The CDR3 sequence is 14 residues long. The V end lost 5 bases, the J end lost 4 bases, and 14 bases lay between the germline ends. Germline-derived CDR1 and CDR2 are MDHEN and SYDVKM. Broader study findings: Authors raise, but do not show, better survival with proton therapy. After lymphocyte nadir, photon-treated repertoires showed oligoclonal expansion, especially CD8+ Temra. In patients who died, overall survival fell as post-nadir TCR diversity dropped more.

The protocol was immunoSEQ multiplex PCR, while the TCRdb copy is restricted to in-frame clones and leaves out a portion. The sample lists roughly 49,000 clones; under 95% were seen once. Points on this clone: Its antigen remains unidentified.

This rearrangement joins TRBV28 to TRBJ1-1; possible D gene TRBD1, 5 bases. This receptor was taken from a woman aged 40-49 years with cholangiocarcinoma. The sequences come from peripheral blood, collected from a patient treated with photon-based radiotherapy. The DNA for the CDR3 is TGTGCCAGCAGTCTGCCAGGGAAGGGCACTGAAGCTTTCTTT. Its translation is CASSLPGKGTEAFF.